Listed here are 15 T cell receptor beta chains from one sample, sequenced in a study of T cells in Graves' hyperthyroidism and ophthalmopathy. Amplification of TCR beta CDR3 regions was performed using RNA transcripts as template. The study used the HTBI primer set for a first-round RT-PCR of the TCR CDR3. TCRdb independently ran MiXCR on the multiplex PCR reads; one entry per CDR3 protein. This table has about 290,000 distinct CDR3 sequences, roughly 15% appearing once. Material: blood. The receptors here all came from a woman in her forties or fifties with Graves' hyperthyroidism that later progressed to Graves' ophthalmopathy.

This clonotype was detected ten times or more. The CDR3 coding sequence is TGTGCCAGCAGTCGGGGGTCTCCTTCCTACGAGCAGTACTTC. Its protein product is CASSRGSPSYEQYF. The V and J genes are TRBV12-3 or TRBV12-4 and TRBJ2-7; tentative D call: TRBD2 (6 bases). The CDR3 contains 14 residues. The V end was cut by 5 bases, the J end by 1 base, with 12 bases between.

There are many counts of this clonotype. This chain uses TRBV12-3 or TRBV12-4 with TRBJ1-4; D is uncertain. The CDR3 totals 11 residues. The V gene lost 4 bases and the J gene lost 10 bases, with 7 bases spanning the gap. The DNA of the CDR3 is TGTGCCAGCAGTTCAGGAGGAAAACTGTTTTTT. Encoded protein: CASSSGGKLFF.

The chain carries TRBV9 and TRBJ2-3; TRBD2 matches 11 bases. From germline, CDR1 is SGDLS and CDR2 YYNGEE. J gave up 6 bases and V 0 bases, and 9 bases lay outside the gene matches. The CDR3 contains 17 residues. CDR3 nucleotides: TGTGCCAGCAGCGTAGCGTTAATAGCGGGAGGGCCGGATACGCAGTATTTT. Translated: CASSVALIAGGPDTQYF.

This clonotype was seen at least ten times. This chain connects TRBV28 to TRBJ2-5, with 9 bases lining up with TRBD2. V lost 3 bases to trimming and J lost 5 bases; unmatched junction nucleotides: 10. Germline V gene sequence: CDR1 MDHEN, CDR2 SYDVKM. The CDR3 spans 16 residues. CDR3 sequence: CASSFHIAGERETQYF. DNA for the CDR3: TGTGCCAGCAGTTTCCATATAGCGGGAGAGAGGGAGACCCAGTACTTC.

J is TRBJ2-3 and V is TRBV20-1; TRBD2 matches at 10 bases. Germline CDR1 and CDR2: DFQATT and SNEGSKA (reference sequence). The CDR3 has 14 amino acids. J gave up 4 bases and V 6 bases, and 7 bases lay outside the gene matches. CDR3 sequence (DNA): TGCAGTGCCCGTACTAGCGGGACGTCAGATACGCAGTATTTT. This codes for CSARTSGTSDTQYF.

Only one count was recorded for this clonotype. The chain has TRBV6-2 or TRBV6-3 and TRBJ2-7; TRBD2 agrees at 10 bases. V lost 5 bases to trimming and J lost 6 bases; unmatched junction nucleotides: 10. CDR3 length equals 15 residues. The germline gives CDR1 MNHEY, CDR2 SVGEGT. The CDR3 nucleotides are TGTGCCAGCAGTACCCACCGGCTAGCGGGAGCCGAGCAGTACTTC. Its protein product is CASSTHRLAGAEQYF.

The chain joins TRBV20-1 to TRBJ1-3; 7 bases are a match to TRBD1. After removal of 5 bases from V and 0 bases from J, the junction contained 4 bases not matched to a gene. There are 14 residues in the CDR3. In germline, CDR1 is DFQATT, CDR2 SNEGSKA (reference sequence). CDR3 nucleotides: TGCAGTGCTTGGGACAGTCACTCTGGAAACACCATATATTTT. Protein: CSAWDSHSGNTIYF.

This clonotype was counted between two and nine times. The chain links TRBV7-9 to TRBJ1-4, with TRBD1 matching 8 bases. The V gene end was trimmed by 5 bases and the J gene end by 7 bases; junction bases not matched to a gene: 9. Germline V CDR1 and CDR2: SEHNR, FQNEAQ (reference sequence). This CDR3 contains 15 residues. CDR3 residues: CASSQNSGGVEKLFF. The CDR3 region has the DNA TGTGCCAGCAGCCAAAACTCAGGGGGCGTTGAAAAACTGTTTTTT.

This clonotype was observed at least ten times. This chain links TRBV12-5 with TRBJ2-1; D perhaps matches TRBD1 (6 bases). This CDR3 comprises 11 residues. Germline loops: CDR1 LGHNT, CDR2 FRNRAP. V was cut by 5 bases and J by 13 bases, with 12 bases left in between. In DNA, the CDR3 is TGTGCTAGTGGTCCAGCGACAGGACAGTTCTTC. As protein: CASGPATGQFF.

Ten or more counts support this clonotype. The V and J genes are TRBV2 and TRBJ2-4, with TRBD1 matching over 7 bases. CDR1 and CDR2 (germline): SNHLY, FYNNEI. The CDR3 is 13 residues long. The V and J ends lost 7 bases and 8 bases, in that order; junction bases with no gene match: 8. The CDR3 coding sequence is TGTGCCAGCACTCGAACCCAGGGGGACATTCAGTACTTC. Translating gives CASTRTQGDIQYF.

The rearrangement uses TRBV14 and TRBJ2-3; TRBD2 matches at 9 bases. The trim removed 5 bases at V and 2 bases at J, leaving 5 bases unmatched. From germline, CDR1 is SGHDN and CDR2 FVKESK. The CDR3 sequence is 15 residues long. The CDR3 sequence is CASSATSGYTDTQYF. DNA for the CDR3: TGTGCCAGCAGCGCGACTAGCGGATACACAGATACGCAGTATTTT.

Many counts were recorded for this clonotype. The V call is TRBV18, the J call TRBJ1-4; D ambiguous. Deletions cut 0 bases from V and 0 bases from J, with 8 bases between. Germline CDR1 and CDR2: KGHSH and LQKENI. The CDR3 runs 16 residues. Here the CDR3 DNA reads TGTGCCAGCTCACCACCGGGTATTGCAACTAATGAAAAACTGTTTTTT. This translates into CASSPPGIATNEKLFF.

This clonotype came up many times. The rearrangement uses TRBV7-2 and TRBJ2-3, with 8 bases that match TRBD2. The CDR3 length is 16 residues. Losses at the gene ends were 2 bases for V and 4 bases for J; bases not matched to a gene: 8. From germline, CDR1 is SGHTA and CDR2 FQGNSA. The CDR3 here is CASSLRREGFADTQYF. CDR3 bases: TGTGCCAGCAGCTTAAGACGGGAGGGTTTCGCAGATACGCAGTATTTT.

V and J are TRBV27 and TRBJ1-1; 8 nucleotides align to TRBD1. The CDR3 sequence is 13 residues long. Trimming took 8 bases from V and 4 from J; bases not matched to a gene: 6. Looked up from germline, CDR1 is MNHEY and CDR2 is SMNVEV (reference sequence). The CDR3 nucleotides are TGTGCCAGCTGCGACAGGGGAGTCACTGAAGCTTTCTTT. Its translation: CASCDRGVTEAFF.

This clonotype appeared many times. The chain combines TRBV18 with TRBJ2-5; no reliable D call. Trimming shortened V by 0 bases and J by 5 bases, and 13 bases separated the two germline ends. Germline lookup yields CDR1 KGHSH and CDR2 LQKENI. The CDR3 is 15 residues long. Written as DNA, the CDR3 is TGTGCCAGCTCACCACCGGTTGGGGTTTTGGAGACCCAGTACTTC. Translated, it gives CASSPPVGVLETQYF.